Listed below are T cell receptor beta chains from one sample, sequenced in a study of TIL therapy for anti-PD-1-resistant metastatic lung cancer. Profiled with immunoSEQ multiplex PCR; TCRdb holds only in-frame clones, not every one. The sample shows about 44,000 clones, roughly 85% of them seen only once. Material: blood, obtained at baseline. Receptors were obtained from a man in his sixties or seventies with non-small cell lung cancer. Both conserved end residues are part of each CDR3. A D gene is named only where the DNA matches it firmly. Clone size appears in some rows only: once, few, many, or a class for an expanded clone.

D gene: TRBD1; J gene: TRBJ2-1; V gene: TRBV5-1; clone size: .; CDR3 DNA: TGCGCCAGCAGCTTGGAGGGACAGCGGTACAATGAGCAGTTCTTC; CDR3 protein: CASSLEGQRYNEQFF
D gene: TRBD2; J gene: TRBJ2-1; V gene: TRBV19; clone size: .; CDR3 DNA: TGTGCCAGTAGTGCCTTGGGTGCGGGGGTCACCTACAATGAGCAGTTCTTC; CDR3 protein: CASSALGAGVTYNEQFF
D gene: TRBD1; J gene: TRBJ1-4; V gene: TRBV10-3; clone size: .; CDR3 DNA: TGTGCCATCAGTGAGAAGGGTGGGACAGGGTGGAGTGAAAAACTGTTTTTT; CDR3 protein: CAISEKGGTGWSEKLFF
D gene: TRBD1; J gene: TRBJ1-2; V gene: TRBV19; clone size: few; CDR3 DNA: TGTGCCAGTAGGGCCCGGGACAGCACTAACTATGGCTACACCTTC; CDR3 protein: CASRARDSTNYGYTF
D gene: .; J gene: TRBJ2-3; V gene: TRBV20-1; clone size: .; CDR3 DNA: TGCAGTGCCGAGAGGGATACGCAGTATTTT; CDR3 protein: CSAERDTQYF
D gene: .; J gene: TRBJ1-1; V gene: TRBV30; clone size: few; CDR3 DNA: TGTGCCTGGAGAAGGGGGAAGGACACTGAAGCTTTCTTT; CDR3 protein: CAWRRGKDTEAFF
D gene: .; J gene: TRBJ1-1; V gene: TRBV2; clone size: .; CDR3 DNA: TGTGCCAGCAGTGGGTTCAGCACTGAAGCTTTCTTT; CDR3 protein: CASSGFSTEAFF
D gene: .; J gene: TRBJ2-3; V gene: TRBV9; clone size: .; CDR3 DNA: TGTGCCAGCAGCGTAGTTCAGGGAGGAACAGATACGCAGTATTTT; CDR3 protein: CASSVVQGGTDTQYF
D gene: TRBD1; J gene: TRBJ1-2; V gene: TRBV7-9; clone size: .; CDR3 DNA: TGTGCCAGCAGCTTAGCCCGAGACAGGGATGGGTATGGCTACACCTTC; CDR3 protein: CASSLARDRDGYGYTF
D gene: TRBD2; J gene: TRBJ2-1; V gene: TRBV5-1; clone size: .; CDR3 DNA: TGCGCCAGCAGCGGACTAGCGGGAGTAGGGGAGCAGTTCTTC; CDR3 protein: CASSGLAGVGEQFF
D gene: .; J gene: TRBJ1-1; V gene: TRBV27; clone size: .; CDR3 DNA: TGTGCCAGCAGTTTGGGGACGGATAGGAACACTGAAGCTTTCTTT; CDR3 protein: CASSLGTDRNTEAFF
D gene: .; J gene: TRBJ2-7; V gene: TRBV6-1; clone size: .; CDR3 DNA: TGTGCCAGCAGTGCCGGAGGCTCCTACGAGCAGTACTTC; CDR3 protein: CASSAGGSYEQYF
D gene: TRBD1; J gene: TRBJ1-1; V gene: TRBV5-1; clone size: .; CDR3 DNA: TGCGCCAGCAGCTCCGGACAGGGTGGGTACACTGAAGCTTTCTTT; CDR3 protein: CASSSGQGGYTEAFF
D gene: TRBD1; J gene: TRBJ2-7; V gene: TRBV28; clone size: .; CDR3 DNA: TGTGCCAGCAGCCCCAATGTATTCTCCGGGACAGGCTCCTACGAGCAGTACTTC; CDR3 protein: CASSPNVFSGTGSYEQYF
D gene: .; J gene: TRBJ2-7; V gene: TRBV2; clone size: .; CDR3 DNA: TGTGCCAGCAGACTAGAGCACTACGAGCAGTACTTC; CDR3 protein: CASRLEHYEQYF
D gene: TRBD1; J gene: TRBJ2-7; V gene: TRBV11-3; clone size: .; CDR3 DNA: TGTGCCAGCAGCTCCCGGGACAGAGACGAGCAGTACTTC; CDR3 protein: CASSSRDRDEQYF
D gene: TRBD2; J gene: TRBJ2-5; V gene: TRBV7-9; clone size: .; CDR3 DNA: TGTGCCAGCAGCTTCCCGGGACTAGCGGGAGAGACCCAGTACTTC; CDR3 protein: CASSFPGLAGETQYF
D gene: .; J gene: TRBJ1-3; V gene: TRBV7-2; clone size: .; CDR3 DNA: TGTGCCAGCAGCTCCAGCAGGGCCGCCTCTGGAAACACCATATATTTT; CDR3 protein: CASSSSRAASGNTIYF
D gene: TRBD1; J gene: TRBJ2-7; V gene: TRBV7-3; clone size: .; CDR3 DNA: TGTGCCAGCAGCTCCGAACAGGGGTCTGTCTACGAGCAGTACTTC; CDR3 protein: CASSSEQGSVYEQYF
D gene: TRBD1; J gene: TRBJ2-2; V gene: TRBV7-3; clone size: .; CDR3 DNA: TGTGCCAGCAGCAGGGACAGTCCCGGGGAGCTGTTTTTT; CDR3 protein: CASSRDSPGELFF
D gene: TRBD1; J gene: TRBJ2-7; V gene: TRBV7-8; clone size: .; CDR3 DNA: TGTGCCAGCAGCTTAGCGACAGGGATCTCCTACGAGCAGTACTTC; CDR3 protein: CASSLATGISYEQYF
D gene: TRBD2; J gene: TRBJ2-1; V gene: TRBV11-2; clone size: .; CDR3 DNA: TGTGCCAGCAGCTCCAGACGGGAGGTCAACAATGAGCAGTTCTTC; CDR3 protein: CASSSRREVNNEQFF
D gene: .; J gene: TRBJ2-7; V gene: TRBV4-2; clone size: .; CDR3 DNA: TGTGCCAGCAGCCAAGTAGCAGGAAATACGGGCGAGCAGTACTTC; CDR3 protein: CASSQVAGNTGEQYF
D gene: TRBD2; J gene: TRBJ2-3; V gene: TRBV14; clone size: .; CDR3 DNA: TGTGCCAGCAGCCAAGAGGCGGGAGTAGAAGATACGCAGTATTTT; CDR3 protein: CASSQEAGVEDTQYF
D gene: .; J gene: TRBJ1-2; V gene: TRBV18; clone size: .; CDR3 DNA: TGTGCCAGCTCACCTATAGAGGATGGCTACACCTTC; CDR3 protein: CASSPIEDGYTF
D gene: .; J gene: TRBJ2-5; V gene: TRBV21-1; clone size: .; CDR3 DNA: TGTGCCAGCAGCCAGGGGGCAGGGGTCCAAGAGACCCAGTACTTC; CDR3 protein: CASSQGAGVQETQYF
D gene: TRBD1; J gene: TRBJ1-4; V gene: TRBV5-1; clone size: .; CDR3 DNA: TGCGCCAGCAGCACGGACAGGGGGACTACAACTAATGAAAAACTGTTTTTT; CDR3 protein: CASSTDRGTTTNEKLFF
D gene: TRBD2; J gene: TRBJ2-5; V gene: TRBV28; clone size: .; CDR3 DNA: TGTGCCGGCAGTTTAGGTTCTGGGACTAGCCAAGAGACCCAGTACTTC; CDR3 protein: CAGSLGSGTSQETQYF
D gene: TRBD1; J gene: TRBJ1-2; V gene: TRBV5-1; clone size: .; CDR3 DNA: TGCGCCAGCAGCTTGGCAGGGACAGTGGTCTATGGCTACACCTTC; CDR3 protein: CASSLAGTVVYGYTF
D gene: TRBD2; J gene: TRBJ2-2; V gene: TRBV18; clone size: .; CDR3 DNA: TGTGCCAGCTCACCCTTAGCGGGAGCGACGAACACCGGGGAGCTGTTTTTT; CDR3 protein: CASSPLAGATNTGELFF
D gene: .; J gene: TRBJ2-7; V gene: TRBV7-2; clone size: .; CDR3 DNA: TGTGCCAGCAGCCCTGGGACCTCCTACGAGCAGTACTTC; CDR3 protein: CASSPGTSYEQYF
D gene: TRBD2; J gene: TRBJ2-7; V gene: TRBV10-3; clone size: .; CDR3 DNA: TGTGCCATCAGTAATAGCGGGAGTGAATACGAGCAGTACTTC; CDR3 protein: CAISNSGSEYEQYF
D gene: TRBD2; J gene: TRBJ2-1; V gene: TRBV6-4; clone size: once; CDR3 DNA: TGTGCCAGCAGTGACGGCTCAGCTAGCGGGAGGGTCTACAATGAGCAGTTCTTC; CDR3 protein: CASSDGSASGRVYNEQFF
D gene: .; J gene: TRBJ1-2; V gene: TRBV16; clone size: few; CDR3 DNA: TGTGCCAGCAGCCCCGTTTGGAGAGATGGCTACACCTTC; CDR3 protein: CASSPVWRDGYTF
D gene: TRBD1; J gene: TRBJ2-3; V gene: TRBV7-9; clone size: once; CDR3 DNA: TGTGCCAGCAGGCCCGACAGGGGAACCACAGATACGCAGTATTTT; CDR3 protein: CASRPDRGTTDTQYF